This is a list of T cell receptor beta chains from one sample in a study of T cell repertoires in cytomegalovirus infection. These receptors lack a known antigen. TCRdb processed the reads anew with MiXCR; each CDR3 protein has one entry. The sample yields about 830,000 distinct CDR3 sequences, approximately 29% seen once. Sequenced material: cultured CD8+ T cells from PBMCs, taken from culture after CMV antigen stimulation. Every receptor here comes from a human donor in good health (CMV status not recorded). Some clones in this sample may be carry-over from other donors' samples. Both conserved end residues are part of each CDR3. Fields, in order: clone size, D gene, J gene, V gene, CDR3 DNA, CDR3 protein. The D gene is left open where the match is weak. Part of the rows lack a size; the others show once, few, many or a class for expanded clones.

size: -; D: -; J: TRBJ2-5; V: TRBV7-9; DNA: TGTGCCAGCAGCCGGGTCCTAGGGGAAGAGACCCAGTACTTC; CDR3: CASSRVLGEETQYF
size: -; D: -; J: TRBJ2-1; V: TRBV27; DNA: TGTGCCAGCAGTTACCGGGCCAGAGTTCTCAATGAGCAGTTCTTC; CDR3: CASSYRARVLNEQFF
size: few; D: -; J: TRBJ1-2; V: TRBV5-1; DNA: TGCGCCAGCAGCTTGGGGCCTGACTATGGCTACACCTTC; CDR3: CASSLGPDYGYTF
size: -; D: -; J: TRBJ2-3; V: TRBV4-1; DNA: TGCGCCAGCAGCCCGATAGGGTACTCTAGCACAGATACGCAGTATTTT; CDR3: CASSPIGYSSTDTQYF
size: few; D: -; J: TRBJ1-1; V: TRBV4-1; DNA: TGCGCCAGCAGCCAGGAGACAGGCTGGAACACTGAAGCTTTCTTT; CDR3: CASSQETGWNTEAFF
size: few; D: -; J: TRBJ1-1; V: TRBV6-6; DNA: TGTGCCAGCAGGCTGACGACAGGGAACACTGAAGCTTTCTTT; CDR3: CASRLTTGNTEAFF
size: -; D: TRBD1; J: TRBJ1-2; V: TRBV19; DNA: TGTGCCAGTAAGGAAGGGGGCCCCCGTGGCTACACCTTC; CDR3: CASKEGGPRGYTF
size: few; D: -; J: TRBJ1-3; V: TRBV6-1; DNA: TGTGCCAGCAGCCCCTTGGACGCGGGAAACACCATATATTTT; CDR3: CASSPLDAGNTIYF
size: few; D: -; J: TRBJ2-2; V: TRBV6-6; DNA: TGTGCCAGCAGTTACTCGATCGGAGGGGGGCCGACCGGGGAGCTGTTTTTT; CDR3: CASSYSIGGGPTGELFF
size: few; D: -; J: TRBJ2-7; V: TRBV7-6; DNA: TGTGCCAGCAGCTTAGAACAGACGGCCTCCTACGAGCAGTACTTC; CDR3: CASSLEQTASYEQYF
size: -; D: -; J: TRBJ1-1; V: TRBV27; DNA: TGTGCCAGCAGTTTACGGGGTCTCGCACTCACTGAAGCTTTCTTT; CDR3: CASSLRGLALTEAFF
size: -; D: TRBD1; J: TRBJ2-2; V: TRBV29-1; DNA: TGCAGCGTCGAGCCTACGACAGGGGGCGGACACACCGGGGAGCTGTTTTTT; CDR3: CSVEPTTGGGHTGELFF
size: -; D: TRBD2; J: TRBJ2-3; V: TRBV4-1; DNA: TGCGCCAGCAGCCAAGATCCTAGCGGGGGGGCCGCGGATACGCAGTATTTT; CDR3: CASSQDPSGGAADTQYF
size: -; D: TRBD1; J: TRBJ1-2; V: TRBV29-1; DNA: TGCAGCGTGCCCAGACAGGGGCTGGGTGGCTACACCTTC; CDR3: CSVPRQGLGGYTF
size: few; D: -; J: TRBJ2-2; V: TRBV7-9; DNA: TGTGCCAGCAGGGGCCCCCCGGACAGAGATGGCACCGGGGAGCTGTTTTTT; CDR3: CASRGPPDRDGTGELFF
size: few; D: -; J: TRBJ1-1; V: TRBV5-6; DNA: TGTGCCAGCAGCTTGGGAGGCGGGGTCTACACTGAAGCTTTCTTT; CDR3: CASSLGGGVYTEAFF
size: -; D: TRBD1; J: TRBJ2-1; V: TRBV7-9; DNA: TGTGCCAGCGGAAGGGGGCCGGACAATGAGCAGTTCTTC; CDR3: CASGRGPDNEQFF
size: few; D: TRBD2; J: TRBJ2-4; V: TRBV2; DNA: TGTGCCAGCAGTGAAGACGGGGGGGTCAAAAACATTCAGTACTTC; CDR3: CASSEDGGVKNIQYF
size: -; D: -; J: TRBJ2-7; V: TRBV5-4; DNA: TGTGCCAGCAGCTTCGACTGGGGGGAGCAGTACTTC; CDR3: CASSFDWGEQYF
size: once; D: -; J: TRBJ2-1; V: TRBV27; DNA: TGTGCCAACAGTTTCTTCTTTTCCTACAATGAGCAGTTCTTC; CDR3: CANSFFFSYNEQFF
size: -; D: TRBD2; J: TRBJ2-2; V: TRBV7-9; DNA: TGTGCCAGCAGCCCCGGGACTAGCGGGGGAGACACCGGGGAGCTGTTTTTT; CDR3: CASSPGTSGGDTGELFF
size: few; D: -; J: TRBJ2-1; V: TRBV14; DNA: TGTGCCAGCAGCCATGGGAGGGGGGGGAGCTCCTACAATGAGCAGTTCTTC; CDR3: CASSHGRGGSSYNEQFF
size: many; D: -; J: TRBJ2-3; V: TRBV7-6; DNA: TGTGCCAGCAGCTTATTGTCGACTAGCACAGATACGCAGTATTTT; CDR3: CASSLLSTSTDTQYF
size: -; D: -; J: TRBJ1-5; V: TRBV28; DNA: TGTGCCAGCATGCGCCTTAGCAATCAGCCCCAGCATTTT; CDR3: CASMRLSNQPQHF
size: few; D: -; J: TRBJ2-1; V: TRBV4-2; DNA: TGTGCCAGCAGCCAAGAAAATTGGGGTTCTGAGCAGTTCTTC; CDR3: CASSQENWGSEQFF
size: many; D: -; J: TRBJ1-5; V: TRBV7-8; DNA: TGTGCCAGCAGCTCGACTAGAGGGGGGGATCAGCCCCAGCATTTT; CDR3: CASSSTRGGDQPQHF
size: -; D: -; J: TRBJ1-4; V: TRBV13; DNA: TGTGCCAGCAGTCACAGGGCGAGGACTGAAAAACTGTTTTTT; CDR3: CASSHRARTEKLFF
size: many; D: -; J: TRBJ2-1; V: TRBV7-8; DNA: TGTGCCAGCACCTCCGACAGGCGCTACAATGAGCAGTTCTTC; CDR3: CASTSDRRYNEQFF
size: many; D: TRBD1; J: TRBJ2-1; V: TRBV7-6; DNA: TGTGCCAGCAGCCCCCCAGGGGGCGAGCTTCGGAATGAGCAGTTCTTC; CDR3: CASSPPGGELRNEQFF